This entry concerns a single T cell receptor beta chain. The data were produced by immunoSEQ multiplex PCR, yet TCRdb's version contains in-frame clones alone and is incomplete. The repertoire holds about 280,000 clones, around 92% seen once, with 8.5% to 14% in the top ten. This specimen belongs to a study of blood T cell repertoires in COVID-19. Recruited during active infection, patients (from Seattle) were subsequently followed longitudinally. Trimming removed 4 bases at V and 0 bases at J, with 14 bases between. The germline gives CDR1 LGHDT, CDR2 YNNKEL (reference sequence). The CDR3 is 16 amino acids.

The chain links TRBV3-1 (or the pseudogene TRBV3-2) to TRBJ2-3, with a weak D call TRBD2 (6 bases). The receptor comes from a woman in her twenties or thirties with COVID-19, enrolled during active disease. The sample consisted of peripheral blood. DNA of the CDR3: TGTGCCAGCAGCCGGGGGTACGGGACTAGCACAGATACGCAGTATTTT. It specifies CASSRGYGTSTDTQYF.